This T cell receptor beta chain was found in a study of blood T cells in healthy people across ages. The V gene lost 5 bases and the J gene lost 2 bases, with 18 bases spanning the gap. CDR3 size: 16 residues. Germline values: CDR1 SGHTA, CDR2 FQGNSA. The sample, approximately 10 milliliters of peripheral blood, was drawn from each donor. A few counts support this clonotype. What it binds is unknown. Using a J-beta primer mix together with a sample-barcoded 5' primer, a second PCR was run for roughly 6 to 12 cycles. TCRdb called the 5' RACE reads again in MiXCR, with one record for every CDR3 protein. The sample lists 450,000 to 700,000 distinct CDR3 sequences, 27% occurring once. Broader study findings: Unknown donor CMV status possibly confounded expanded clonotype changes. Any conclusive comparison of naive versus antigen-experienced cells was prevented by using unsorted PBMCs. The fall in TCR beta diversity per million T cells was roughly linear with age.

The receptor comes from a woman in her 70s in good health. Material for sequencing was blood. This sequence joins TRBV7-2 and TRBJ1-1, with D tentatively TRBD1 (5 bases). In DNA form, the CDR3 reads TGTGCCAGCAGCCCCCAGGCCTTGGGGCTTAACACTGAAGCTTTCTTT. It translates to CASSPQALGLNTEAFF.